A single sample gave rise to the 9 T cell receptor beta chains below, sequenced in a study of blood T cells in healthy people across ages. Sample-barcoded 5' priming and a J-beta primer mix drove a second PCR of about 6 to 12 cycles. TCRdb used MiXCR to reprocess the 5' RACE reads, holding one entry per CDR3 protein. The sample carries about 1,000,000 distinct CDR3 sequences, 45% recorded once. The material sequenced was blood. The receptors shown here come from a woman aged 55 to 70 in good health.

This chain connects TRBV24-1 to TRBJ2-7; possibly TRBD2 for D (5 bases). Germline CDR1 and CDR2: KGHDR and SFDVKD. The CDR3 is 12 residues long. Trimming stripped 6 bases from V and 3 bases from J, with 8 bases between. The CDR3 loop is CATSTGFYEQYF. CDR3 in DNA: TGTGCCACCAGTACGGGATTCTACGAGCAGTACTTC.

This clonotype was seen a few times. The chain uses TRBV5-6 and TRBJ2-7; a weak D match, TRBD1 (5 bases). This CDR3 has 14 amino acids. Between the trimmed V and J ends, which lost 5 bases and 3 bases, there was a span of 15 bases. Germline CDR1 and CDR2: SGHDT and YYEEEE. The CDR3: CASRKTVRGYEQYF. In nucleotides, the CDR3 is TGTGCCAGCAGGAAGACAGTTAGAGGCTACGAGCAGTACTTC.

J is TRBJ2-1 and V is TRBV7-9; D remains ambiguous. The germline CDR1 and CDR2 sequences are SEHNR and FQNEAQ (reference sequence). Trimming removed 3 bases at V and 5 bases at J, with 14 bases between. The CDR3 covers 15 residues. CDR3 DNA sequence: TGTGCCAGCAGCTTCGGTCCCTCCGTCAACAATGAGCAGTTCTTC. Encoded protein: CASSFGPSVNNEQFF. The full variable domain, with the rest looked up from reference TRBV7-9 and TRBJ2-1, is DTGVSQNPRHKITKRGQNVTFRCDPISEHNRLYWYRQTLGQGPEFLTYFQNEAQLEKSRLLSDRFSAERPKGSFSTLEIQRTEQGDSAMYLCASSFGPSVNNEQFFGPGTRLTVL.

The chain joins TRBV28 to TRBJ2-1; 9 bases align to TRBD2. With V trimmed by 8 bases and J by 7 bases, 12 bases remained unmatched. CDR3 length equals 15 residues. In germline, CDR1 is MDHEN, CDR2 SYDVKM. CDR3 sequence reads: CASGYSGRKRNEQFF. The CDR3 coding sequence is TGTGCCAGCGGGTATAGCGGGAGAAAGAGGAATGAGCAGTTCTTC.

This CDR3 is CASSRGSPTEAFF. As DNA, the CDR3 is TGTGCCAGCAGTCGTGGGTCGCCCACTGAAGCTTTCTTT. V and J are TRBV6-5 and TRBJ1-1, with D uncertain. Trimming took 5 bases from V and 4 from J, leaving 11 bases between them. Looked up from germline, CDR1 is MNHEY and CDR2 is SVGAGI. This CDR3 comprises 13 residues.

The chain is built from TRBV30 and TRBJ2-7; D uncertain. The germline CDR1 and CDR2 sequences are GTSNPN and SVGIG (reference sequence). The germline V and J ends were trimmed by 6 bases and 0 bases, with 12 bases remaining between them. This CDR3 is built from 13 residues. CDR3 coding DNA: TGTGCCTGTTCCTACCGCTCCTCCTACGAGCAGTACTTC. This gives the protein CACSYRSSYEQYF.

This clonotype was seen only a few times. The chain uses TRBV5-1 and TRBJ2-1, with 7 nucleotides matching TRBD2. The J segment lost 3 bases and the V segment lost 3 bases, leaving 6 bases of the junction unmatched. CDR1 SGHRS and CDR2 YFSETQ come from the germline V gene. The CDR3 is made up of 15 amino acids. CDR3 nucleotide sequence: TGCGCCAGCAGCTCGGTAAGCGGGAACTACAATGAGCAGTTCTTC. Amino acids: CASSSVSGNYNEQFF.

This chain uses TRBV13 with TRBJ2-7; a possible D gene is TRBD1 (6 bases). The CDR3 spans 15 residues. The germline V gene encodes CDR1 PRHDT and CDR2 FYEKMQ (reference sequence). With 2 bases removed from V and 7 bases from J, the gap between germline ends came to 18 bases. The CDR3 reads CASSLSPRDNNEQYF. CDR3 DNA sequence: TGTGCCAGCAGCTTAAGTCCCAGGGACAACAATGAGCAGTACTTC.

V and J are TRBV9 and TRBJ2-1, with D tentatively TRBD2 (5 bases). Germline values: CDR1 SGDLS, CDR2 YYNGEE. The CDR3 runs to 15 residues. Trimming cost V 0 bases and J 8 bases, with 15 bases left between them. The CDR3 spells CASSVDETGNDEQFF. CDR3 sequence (DNA): TGTGCCAGCAGCGTAGATGAGACGGGGAATGATGAGCAGTTCTTC.